This T cell receptor beta chain was obtained from a study of CD8 T cell repertoires and HIV-1 epitope variants. Study details: T cells were cultured for more than nine days with cytokines added on days 3 and 7.

Germline V CDR1 and CDR2: SGHVS, FNYEAQ. J lost 2 bases, V lost 6 bases, and 5 bases had no gene match. This CDR3 region has 15 residues. On the immunoSEQ platform, TCR beta CDR3s were sequenced at survey depth. Assay used: immunoSEQ multiplex PCR; TCRdb lists only in-frame clones, some missing. Of a few thousand clones listed, about 61% are singletons. On this clone itself: The target antigen is unknown.

J is TRBJ2-7 and V is TRBV7-6; 12 positions match TRBD1. The source is a male donor with HIV. The source material was cultured CD8+ T cells derived from PBMCs. CDR3 loop: CASRDRDRGPYEQYF. The CDR3 region has the DNA TGTGCCAGCAGGGACCGGGACAGGGGGCCCTACGAGCAGTACTTC. The full variable domain, completed using reference TRBV7-6 and TRBJ2-7, is GAGVSQSPRYKVTKRGQDVALRCDPISGHVSLYWYRQALGQGPEFLTYFNYEAQQDKSGLPNDRFSAERPEGSISTLTIQRTEQRDSAMYRCASRDRDRGPYEQYFGPGTRLTVT.